What follows are 26 T cell receptor beta chains derived from one specimen sequenced in a study of blood T cell repertoires in COVID-19. This table comes from immunoSEQ multiplex PCR, and its TCRdb copy is limited to in-frame clones, with some not included. Here the sample spans 90,000 to 120,000 clones, about 80% being singletons. Sample: peripheral blood. These receptors originate from a man between 60 and 75 years old with acute or convalescent COVID-19.

The rearrangement joins TRBV14 to TRBJ2-2, with 10 bases fitting TRBD2. Germline lookup yields CDR1 SGHDN and CDR2 FVKESK. The CDR3 spans 16 residues. The J segment lost 7 bases and the V segment lost 0 bases, leaving 5 bases of the junction unmatched. The CDR3 region is CASSQDLAGVGGELFF. CDR3 DNA sequence: TGTGCCAGCAGCCAAGACCTAGCGGGAGTCGGCGGGGAGCTGTTTTTT.

The V call is TRBV27, the J call TRBJ1-6; D ambiguous. The CDR3 covers 17 residues. CDR1 is MNHEY, CDR2 SMNVEV, per germline (reference sequence). Trimming stripped 7 bases from V and 0 bases from J, with 16 bases between. DNA for the CDR3: TGTGCCAGCACTAAAGCTGTCTTAAGCTCCTATAATTCACCCCTCCACTTT. Its protein product is CASTKAVLSSYNSPLHF.

As regards this clone: The junction differs from germline at one of its ends, possibly a read error. The same CDR3 also results from other DNA sequences found in this sample. CDR3 in amino acids: CASSQVLNFGTGELFF. Here the CDR3 DNA reads TGTGCCAGTAGCCAAGTTTTGAACTTTGGCACCGGGGAGCTGTTTTTT. The chain has TRBV3-1 (or the pseudogene TRBV3-2) and TRBJ2-2; D is ambiguous. Germline-derived CDR1 and CDR2 are LGHDT and YNNKEL (reference sequence). This CDR3 has 16 amino acids.

The J gene is TRBJ1-3, the V gene TRBV6-5, with D tentatively TRBD1 (5 bases). CDR3 size: 15 residues. V was clipped by 6 bases and J by 0 bases, with 12 bases between them. Germline-derived CDR1 and CDR2 are MNHEY and SVGAGI. The CDR3 is CASRGGTHSGNTIYF. As DNA, the CDR3 is TGTGCCAGCAGGGGAGGGACCCACTCTGGAAACACCATATATTTT.

V is TRBV10-2 and J is TRBJ1-2; D unresolved. Trimming took off 6 bases at V and 7 bases at J, with 9 bases between the two ends. Germline lookup yields CDR1 WSHSY and CDR2 SAAADI. The CDR3 runs to 11 residues. CDR3 bases: TGCGCCAGCAGGGAGGTCCGTGGCTACACCTTC. This codes for CASREVRGYTF.

The rearrangement joins TRBV29-1 to TRBJ2-5; maybe TRBD2 (6 bases). This CDR3 spans 12 amino acids. Germline lookup yields CDR1 SQVTM and CDR2 ANQGSEA. V gave up 7 bases and J gave up 2 bases, with 11 bases separating them. In nucleotides, the CDR3 is TGCAGCGCCGGGGGTAGTCAAGAGACCCAGTACTTC. It is translated as CSAGGSQETQYF.

The rearrangement uses TRBV6-2 or TRBV6-3 and TRBJ2-5, with D tentatively TRBD2 (5 bases). Germline V gene data show CDR1 as MNHEY and CDR2 as SVGEGT. V was trimmed by 2 bases and J by 7 bases, leaving 11 bases between them. The CDR3 runs to 13 residues. Written as DNA, the CDR3 is TGTGCCAGCAGTTACGCGGGTATTGGGACCCAGTACTTC. Its protein product is CASSYAGIGTQYF.

The genes are TRBV5-1 and TRBJ2-5; D not resolved. Germline V lookup: CDR1 SGHRS, CDR2 YFSETQ. Deletions cut 4 bases from V and 2 bases from J, with 3 bases between. The CDR3 contains 11 residues. CDR3 in DNA: TGCGCCAGCAGCCAGCAAGAGACCCAGTACTTC. Translated, it gives CASSQQETQYF. The variable domain in full, completed from reference TRBV5-1 and TRBJ2-5, reads KAGVTQTPRYLIKTRGQQVTLSCSPISGHRSVSWYQQTPGQGLQFLFEYFSETQRNKGNFPGRFSGRQFSNSRSEMNVSTLELGDSALYLCASSQQETQYFGPGTRLLVL.

V usage is TRBV15 and J usage is TRBJ1-4; perhaps TRBD1 as D (5 bases). Germline CDR1 reads LNHNV; CDR2 reads YYDKDF (reference sequence). This CDR3 contains 14 residues. The V end was cut by 1 base, the J end by 2 bases, with 5 bases between. CDR3 loop: CATSRGQTNEKLFF. The CDR3 coding sequence is TGTGCCACCAGCAGAGGACAGACTAATGAAAAACTGTTTTTT.

The gene calls are TRBV24-1 and TRBJ2-5, with 13 bases that match TRBD2. The CDR3 consists of 17 residues. CDR1 is KGHDR and CDR2 is SFDVKD in the germline V gene. Trimming removed 4 bases from V and 4 bases from J; junction bases left unmatched: 8. CDR3 protein: CATSDPIGLAGVETQYF. The CDR3 DNA reads TGTGCCACCAGTGACCCCATCGGACTAGCGGGAGTAGAGACCCAGTACTTC.

The chain is built from TRBV7-6 and TRBJ2-7; D might be TRBD1 (5 bases). The CDR3 runs 13 residues. V was shortened by 1 base and J by 4 bases, with 8 bases between the two germline ends. The germline V gene has CDR1 SGHVS and CDR2 FNYEAQ. CDR3: CASSLGRGYEQYV. The CDR3 coding sequence is TGTGCCAGCAGCTTAGGAAGGGGTTACGAGCAGTACGTC.

This clone showed up just a few times. The rearrangement uses TRBV5-4 and TRBJ1-5, with 7 bases lining up with TRBD1. The CDR3 is 14 amino acids. Losses at the gene ends were 4 bases for V and 4 bases for J; bases not matched to a gene: 5. Looked up from germline, CDR1 is SGHNT and CDR2 is YYREEE (reference sequence). The DNA of the CDR3 is TGTGCCAGCAGCACGCAGGGGGTGAATCAGCCCCAGCATTTT. Encoded protein: CASSTQGVNQPQHF.

The V call is TRBV28, the J call TRBJ2-7; 7 positions match TRBD1. The V gene's germline CDR1 is MDHEN and CDR2 SYDVKM. Trimming removed 4 bases from V and 3 bases from J; junction bases left unmatched: 6. This CDR3 spans 14 amino acids. DNA for the CDR3: TGTGCCAGCAGTTACTTGGCAGGGGGCTACGAGCAGTACTTC. This encodes CASSYLAGGYEQYF.

The genes are TRBV4-3 and TRBJ1-3; the D is unclear. The CDR3 loop spans 14 amino acids. The germline V gene encodes CDR1 LGHNA and CDR2 YSLEER. The V and J ends lost 1 base and 0 bases respectively, with 4 bases between them. CDR3 coding DNA: TGCGCCAGCAGCCAAGCGAGCTCTGGAAACACCATATATTTT. This translates into CASSQASSGNTIYF.

There are a few counts of this clone. V and J are TRBV19 and TRBJ2-1; TRBD2 agrees at 9 bases. J lost 10 bases, V lost 3 bases, and 10 bases had no gene match. CDR1 and CDR2 (germline): LNHDA, SQIVND (reference sequence). The length of the CDR3 is 15 residues. The CDR3 reads CASSILAGRAIEQFF. DNA of the CDR3: TGTGCCAGTAGTATCCTAGCGGGAAGGGCAATAGAGCAGTTCTTC.

This chain links TRBV4-3 with TRBJ1-1, with 7 bases fitting TRBD1. The CDR3 sequence is 15 residues long. Trimming took 2 bases from V and 3 from J; bases not matched to a gene: 6. CDR1 is LGHNA and CDR2 is YSLEER in the germline V gene. CDR3 residues: CASSQPDREDTEAFF. The CDR3 DNA follows: TGCGCCAGCAGCCAACCTGACAGGGAGGACACTGAAGCTTTCTTT.

The chain uses TRBV13 and TRBJ1-4; tentatively, D is TRBD1 (5 bases). The V end was cut by 4 bases, the J end by 11 bases, with 11 bases between. The CDR3 is made up of 12 amino acids. The germline gives CDR1 PRHDT, CDR2 FYEKMQ (reference sequence). CDR3 in amino acids: CASSSSRGKLFF. The CDR3 DNA is TGTGCCAGCAGCTCTTCTCGGGGGAAACTGTTTTTT.

The genes are TRBV28 and TRBJ1-5, with 9 bases identical to TRBD1. Germline-derived CDR1 and CDR2 are MDHEN and SYDVKM. The CDR3 consists of 14 residues. The V and J ends lost 5 bases and 5 bases, in that order; junction bases with no gene match: 4. CDR3 loop: CASSTDRGYQPQHF. The CDR3 DNA reads as TGTGCCAGCAGTACCGACAGGGGGTATCAGCCCCAGCATTTT.

The chain is built from TRBV9 and TRBJ2-2; the match to TRBD2 covers 11 bases. V trimming: 4 bases; J trimming: 4 bases; junction bases outside the gene matches: 6. In germline, CDR1 is SGDLS, CDR2 YYNGEE. The CDR3 spans 16 residues. The CDR3 nucleotides are TGTGCCAGCAGCCCTCAACTAGCGGGGGCCACCGGGGAGCTGTTTTTT. Translated, it gives CASSPQLAGATGELFF.

This clone was detected only a few times. V and J are TRBV5-4 and TRBJ2-2; 7 bases fit TRBD2. The length of the CDR3 is 16 residues. Germline trimming cut 4 bases from V and 0 bases from J; bases unmatched to any gene: 6. The germline CDR1 and CDR2 sequences are SGHNT and YYREEE (reference sequence). Here the CDR3 reads CASSPMTSSNTGELFF. The CDR3, as DNA: TGTGCCAGCAGCCCCATGACTAGCTCGAACACCGGGGAGCTGTTTTTT.

The chain's CDR3 is CASSLSANTEAFF. Here the CDR3 DNA reads TGTGCCAGCAGCTTAAGCGCGAACACTGAAGCTTTCTTT. The chain links TRBV11-3 to TRBJ1-1; unclear D gene. Germline CDR1 is SGHNT and CDR2 is YENEEA. This CDR3 region has 13 residues. V was shortened by 2 bases and J by 1 base, with 5 bases between the two germline ends. Full variable domain (remainder filled in from reference TRBV11-3 and TRBJ1-1): EAGVVQSPRYKIIEKKQPVAFWCNPISGHNTLYWYLQNLGQGPELLIRYENEEAVDDSQLPKDRFSAERLKGVDSTLKIQPAELGDSAVYLCASSLSANTEAFFGQGTRLTVV.

The genes are TRBV7-2 and TRBJ2-3; D gene unclear. Germline V gene data show CDR1 as SGHTA and CDR2 as FQGNSA. Trimming stripped 0 bases from V and 5 bases from J, with 6 bases between. The CDR3 length is 13 residues. The CDR3 spells CASSLALRDTQYF. CDR3 DNA: TGTGCCAGCAGCTTAGCACTACGAGATACGCAGTATTTT.

This chain links TRBV2 with TRBJ1-1, with 7 bases that match TRBD1. The junction had 6 bases not matched to a gene; V was cut back by 4 bases and J by 10 bases. The CDR3 runs to 12 residues. The V gene's germline CDR1 is SNHLY and CDR2 FYNNEI. CDR3 in DNA: TGTGCCAGCAGTGCAGATAGGACAGGAGCTTTCTTT. It translates to CASSADRTGAFF.

The CDR3, as DNA: TGTGCCAGCAGCCTCAGCCCGGGACAGCCCAACTATGGCTACACCTTC. Encoded protein: CASSLSPGQPNYGYTF. The gene calls are TRBV7-8 and TRBJ1-2; TRBD1 aligns across 7 bases. J gave up 2 bases and V 5 bases, and 11 bases lay outside the gene matches. The germline V gene encodes CDR1 SGHVS and CDR2 FQNEAQ. The CDR3 covers 16 residues.

The rearrangement uses TRBV5-4 and TRBJ1-2; 8 bases fit TRBD1. The CDR3 runs 14 residues. CDR1 is SGHNT, CDR2 YYREEE, per germline (reference sequence). With 0 bases clipped from V and 4 bases from J, the junction kept 2 bases outside the gene matches. The CDR3 DNA is TGTGCCAGCAGCTTGGCAGGGGGCGTCTATGGCTACACCTTC. This encodes CASSLAGGVYGYTF.

The CDR3 loop reads CSASWAGGGLLHF. CDR3 bases: TGCAGTGCTAGTTGGGCAGGGGGTGGACTCCTCCACTTT. V and J are TRBV20-1 and TRBJ1-6; 7 bases are shared with TRBD1. This CDR3 contains 13 residues. The J segment lost 15 bases and the V segment lost 3 bases, leaving 11 bases of the junction unmatched. Per the germline V gene, CDR1 is DFQATT and CDR2 is SNEGSKA (reference sequence).